A selection of T cell receptor beta chains follows, all from one sample in a study of blood T cells in healthy people across ages. TCRdb reanalysed the 5' RACE reads using MiXCR and keeps one entry per CDR3 protein. The sample lists around 500,000 distinct CDR3 sequences, 45% to 55% occurring once. The source material was blood. These receptor sequences come from an elderly man in good health. Each CDR3 is given with its conserved first and last residue. Each record gives: V gene, clone size, J gene, D gene, CDR3 DNA, CDR3 protein. A D gene is named only where the DNA matches it firmly. Size tells how often a clone was seen (once, few, many) or the class of an expanded clone, and some rows leave it out.

V: TRBV29-1
size: -
J: TRBJ1-4
D: -
DNA: TGCAGCGTTACGATTACGGGGGCTAATGAAAAACTGTTTTTT
CDR3: CSVTITGANEKLFF

V: TRBV4-1
size: -
J: TRBJ1-1
D: -
DNA: TGCGCCAGCAGCCAAGAGAATCGGGGGCTTGGCACTGAAGCTTTCTTT
CDR3: CASSQENRGLGTEAFF

V: TRBV29-1
size: -
J: TRBJ2-1
D: TRBD1
DNA: TGCAGCGTTGGACAGGGGGCAACTGAGCAGTTCTTC
CDR3: CSVGQGATEQFF

V: TRBV4-3
size: few
J: TRBJ1-2
D: -
DNA: TGCGCCAGCAGCCAAGACGCGTCAGGATACTATGGCTACACCTTC
CDR3: CASSQDASGYYGYTF

V: TRBV7-2
size: -
J: TRBJ2-7
D: TRBD2
DNA: TGTGCCAGCAGCTTAGTGGGACTAGCGGGGGGGCCCTCCTACAAGCAGTACTTC
CDR3: CASSLVGLAGGPSYKQYF

V: TRBV4-2
size: few
J: TRBJ2-1
D: -
DNA: TGTGCCAGCAGCCAAGATTGGGGGGAGTGGGGGAACAATGAGCAGTTCTTC
CDR3: CASSQDWGEWGNNEQFF

V: TRBV9
size: -
J: TRBJ1-1
D: TRBD1
DNA: TGTGCCAGCAGCCCCGGACAGGGAATGAACACTGAAGCTTTCTTT
CDR3: CASSPGQGMNTEAFF

V: TRBV29-1
size: -
J: TRBJ2-5
D: TRBD2
DNA: TGCAGCGTTGATCCACTAGCGGGGTCAGAGACCCAGTACTTC
CDR3: CSVDPLAGSETQYF

V: TRBV12-3/TRBV12-4
size: -
J: TRBJ1-4
D: -
DNA: TGTGCCAGCAGTTCCACGGGGTTTACTAATGAAAAACTGTTTTTT
CDR3: CASSSTGFTNEKLFF

V: TRBV11-2
size: -
J: TRBJ1-2
D: -
DNA: TGTGCCAGCAGCCCCCCAGGAACATACTATGGCTACACCTTC
CDR3: CASSPPGTYYGYTF